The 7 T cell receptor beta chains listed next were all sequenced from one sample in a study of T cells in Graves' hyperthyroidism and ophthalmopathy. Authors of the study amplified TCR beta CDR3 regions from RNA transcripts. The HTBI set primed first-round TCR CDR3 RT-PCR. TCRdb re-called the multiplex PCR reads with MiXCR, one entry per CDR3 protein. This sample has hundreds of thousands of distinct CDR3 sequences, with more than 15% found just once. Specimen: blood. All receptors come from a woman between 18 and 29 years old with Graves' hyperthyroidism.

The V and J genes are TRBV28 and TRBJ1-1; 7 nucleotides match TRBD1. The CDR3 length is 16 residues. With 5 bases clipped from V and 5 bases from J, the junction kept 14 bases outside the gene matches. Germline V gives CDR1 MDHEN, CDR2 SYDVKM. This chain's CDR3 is CASSPNLGQKITEAFF. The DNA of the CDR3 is TGTGCCAGCAGTCCAAACTTGGGACAGAAAATAACTGAAGCTTTCTTT.

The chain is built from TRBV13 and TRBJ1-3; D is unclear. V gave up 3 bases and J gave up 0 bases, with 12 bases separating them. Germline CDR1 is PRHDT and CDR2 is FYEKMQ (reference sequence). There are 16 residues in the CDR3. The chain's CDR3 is CASSFLSQSSGNTIYF. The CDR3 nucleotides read TGTGCCAGCAGCTTCCTATCACAGAGCTCTGGAAACACCATATATTTT.

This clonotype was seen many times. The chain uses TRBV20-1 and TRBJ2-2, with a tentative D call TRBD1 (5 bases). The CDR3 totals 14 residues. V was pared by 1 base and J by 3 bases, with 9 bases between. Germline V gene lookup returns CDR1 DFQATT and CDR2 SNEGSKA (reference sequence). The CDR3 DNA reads TGCAGTGCTAGAGGGGGCAGGGACACCGGGGAGCTGTTTTTT. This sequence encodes CSARGGRDTGELFF.

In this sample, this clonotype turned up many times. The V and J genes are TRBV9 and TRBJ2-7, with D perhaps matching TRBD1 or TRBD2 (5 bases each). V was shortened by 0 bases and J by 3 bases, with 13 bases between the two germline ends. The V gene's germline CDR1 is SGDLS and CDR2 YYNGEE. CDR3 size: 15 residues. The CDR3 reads CASSVGGSGRYEQYF. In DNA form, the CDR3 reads TGTGCCAGCAGCGTAGGGGGGAGCGGCCGCTACGAGCAGTACTTC.

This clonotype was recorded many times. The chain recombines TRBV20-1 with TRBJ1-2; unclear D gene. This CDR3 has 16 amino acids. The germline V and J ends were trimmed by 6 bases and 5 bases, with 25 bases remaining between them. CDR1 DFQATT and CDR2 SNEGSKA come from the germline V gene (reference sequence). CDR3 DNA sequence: TGCAGTGCCACAGCGGAGCCGGGCCGCTACCAATATGGCTACACCTTC. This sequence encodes CSATAEPGRYQYGYTF.

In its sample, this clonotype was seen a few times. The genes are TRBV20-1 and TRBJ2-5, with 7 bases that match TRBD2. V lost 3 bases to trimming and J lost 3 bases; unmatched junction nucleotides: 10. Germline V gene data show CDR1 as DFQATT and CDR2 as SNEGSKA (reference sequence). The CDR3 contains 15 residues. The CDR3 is CSASGWIAGEETQYF. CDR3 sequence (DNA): TGCAGTGCTAGTGGTTGGATAGCGGGCGAAGAGACCCAGTACTTC.

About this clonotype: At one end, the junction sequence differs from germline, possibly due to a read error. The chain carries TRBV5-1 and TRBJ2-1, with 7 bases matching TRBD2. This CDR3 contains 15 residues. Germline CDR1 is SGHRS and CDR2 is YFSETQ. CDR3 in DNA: TGCGCCAGCAGCCCGGGCGGGGGTTCCTGCAATGAGCAGTTCTTC. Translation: CASSPGGGSCNEQFF.